These T cell receptor beta chains were read from a single sample in a study of Graves' ophthalmopathy and Graves' hyperthyroidism. Each CDR3 protein gets one entry after TCRdb re-called the multiplex PCR reads with MiXCR. Of a few hundred thousand distinct CDR3 sequences in the sample, about 18% were seen once. Sequencing input: peripheral blood. The source is an adult woman with stable Graves' hyperthyroidism. Both conserved end residues are part of each CDR3. D genes are given only for firm matches. Part of the rows lack a size; the others show once, few, many or a class for expanded clones.

V gene	D gene	clone size	J gene	CDR3 protein	CDR3 DNA
TRBV20-1	NA	NA	TRBJ1-1	CSARDGKGANTEAFF	TGCAGTGCTAGAGATGGTAAGGGTGCGAACACTGAAGCTTTCTTT
TRBV10-3	TRBD2	many	TRBJ2-7	CAISDRGASGKVEQYF	TGTGCCATCAGTGATCGGGGCGCTAGCGGGAAGGTCGAGCAGTACTTC
TRBV27	NA	many	TRBJ2-7	CASSGSLSEQYF	TGTGCCAGCAGTGGGAGCCTATCCGAGCAGTACTTC
TRBV29-1	NA	many	TRBJ2-7	CSVVVPTGRYEQYF	TGCAGCGTTGTGGTCCCGACTGGGCGCTACGAGCAGTACTTC
TRBV5-1	NA	many	TRBJ2-2	CASSLVWPGVTGELFF	TGCGCCAGCAGCTTGGTTTGGCCAGGAGTTACCGGGGAGCTGTTTTTT
TRBV10-3	NA	many	TRBJ1-6	CAISEGGLDSPLHF	TGTGCCATCAGTGAAGGGGGGCTGGATTCACCCCTCCACTTT
TRBV6-2/TRBV6-3	TRBD2	many	TRBJ2-5	CASSYSVASGRMIWEETQYF	TGTGCCAGCAGTTACTCGGTCGCTAGCGGGAGGATGATATGGGAAGAGACCCAGTACTTC
TRBV29-1	TRBD1	many	TRBJ2-5	CSARQGSETQYF	TGCAGCGCGCGACAGGGATCAGAGACCCAGTACTTC
TRBV12-3/TRBV12-4	NA	many	TRBJ1-2	CASSLDRVPNYGYTF	TGTGCCAGCAGTTTAGACAGGGTCCCTAACTATGGCTACACCTTC
TRBV20-1	TRBD1	NA	TRBJ2-1	CSARQGTGNFNEQFF	TGCAGTGCTAGACAGGGGACAGGGAATTTCAATGAGCAGTTCTTC
TRBV7-2	NA	many	TRBJ2-5	CASSFWDETQYF	TGTGCCAGCAGCTTTTGGGATGAGACCCAGTACTTC
TRBV27	NA	many	TRBJ2-7	CASSLDSLAYEQYF	TGTGCCAGCAGTTTAGACAGTCTCGCCTACGAGCAGTACTTC
TRBV12-5	NA	many	TRBJ2-7	CASGQGRDYEQYF	TGTGCTAGTGGTCAAGGACGGGACTACGAGCAGTACTTC
TRBV27	NA	many	TRBJ1-3	CASSLSPLRNTIYF	TGTGCCAGCAGTTTATCCCCGCTGCGGAACACCATATATTTT
TRBV12-3/TRBV12-4	TRBD1	NA	TRBJ1-2	CASSPIYRGPDGYTF	TGTGCCAGCAGTCCCATTTACAGGGGACCTGATGGCTACACCTTC
TRBV12-3/TRBV12-4	NA	many	TRBJ2-4	CASSLVFGGAPENIQYF	TGTGCCAGCAGTTTGGTCTTTGGAGGGGCGCCCGAAAACATTCAGTACTTC
TRBV28	NA	many	TRBJ2-7	CASSLSLTKSTYEQYF	TGTGCCAGCAGTTTATCTTTGACGAAGTCCACCTACGAGCAGTACTTC
TRBV7-9	NA	many	TRBJ1-2	CASSYTLSSF	TGTGCCAGCTCATATACGTTAAGCTCCTTC
TRBV10-3	NA	many	TRBJ2-7	CAISETGTDYYEQYF	TGTGCCATCAGTGAGACCGGGACGGACTACTACGAGCAGTACTTC
TRBV20-1	NA	many	TRBJ2-5	CSARASVTETQYF	TGCAGTGCTAGAGCGTCGGTTACGGAGACCCAGTACTTC
TRBV7-3	NA	many	TRBJ2-7	CASSLNFGHAYEQYF	TGTGCCAGCAGCTTAAACTTTGGGCATGCTTACGAGCAGTACTTC
TRBV6-1	NA	many	TRBJ1-1	CASSGLNTEAFF	TGTGCCAGCAGCGGACTGAACACTGAAGCTTTCTTT
TRBV29-1	TRBD1	NA	TRBJ1-1	CSVSGQGGTEAFF	TGCAGCGTTTCGGGACAGGGCGGCACTGAAGCTTTCTTT
TRBV7-2	TRBD2	NA	TRBJ2-2	CASSLLAGGTGELLF	TGTGCCAGCAGCTTATTAGCGGGAGGGACCGGGGAGCTGCTTTTT
TRBV12-3/TRBV12-4	NA	many	TRBJ2-5	CASSPPGRGEAQYF	TGTGCCAGCAGTCCCCCGGGCAGGGGAGAGGCCCAGTACTTC
TRBV12-3/TRBV12-4	NA	NA	TRBJ2-7	CASSSRLGQGGVYEQYF	TGTGCCAGCAGTTCGAGACTAGGGCAGGGCGGTGTTTACGAGCAGTACTTC
TRBV6-1	NA	NA	TRBJ1-2	CASDGPNGYTF	TGTGCCAGCGACGGGCCCAATGGCTACACCTTC